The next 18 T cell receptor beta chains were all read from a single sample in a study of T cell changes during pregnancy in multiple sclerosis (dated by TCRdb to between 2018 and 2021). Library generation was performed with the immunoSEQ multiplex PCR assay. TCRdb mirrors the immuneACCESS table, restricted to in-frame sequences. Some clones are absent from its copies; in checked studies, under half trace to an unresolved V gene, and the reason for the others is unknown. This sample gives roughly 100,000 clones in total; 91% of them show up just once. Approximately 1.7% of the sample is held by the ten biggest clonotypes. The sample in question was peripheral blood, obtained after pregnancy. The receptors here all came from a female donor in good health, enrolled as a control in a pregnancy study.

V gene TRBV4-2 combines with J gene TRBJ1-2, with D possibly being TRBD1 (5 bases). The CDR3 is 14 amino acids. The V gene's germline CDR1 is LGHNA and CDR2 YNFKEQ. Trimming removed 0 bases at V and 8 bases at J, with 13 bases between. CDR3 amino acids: CASSQDFGGSGYTF. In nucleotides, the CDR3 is TGTGCCAGCAGCCAAGATTTCGGGGGTTCGGGCTACACCTTC.

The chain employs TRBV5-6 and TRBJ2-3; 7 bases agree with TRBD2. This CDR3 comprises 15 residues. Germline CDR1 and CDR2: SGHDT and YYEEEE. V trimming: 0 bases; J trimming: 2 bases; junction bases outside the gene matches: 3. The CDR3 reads CASSLAGGITDTQYF. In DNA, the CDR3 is TGTGCCAGCAGCTTGGCCGGGGGGATCACAGATACGCAGTATTTT.

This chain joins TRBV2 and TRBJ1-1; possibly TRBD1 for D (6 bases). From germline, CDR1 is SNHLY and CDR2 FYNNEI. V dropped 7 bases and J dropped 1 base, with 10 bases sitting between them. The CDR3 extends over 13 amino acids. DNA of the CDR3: TGTGCCAGCATCCCGGACAGGAACACTGAAGCTTTCTTT. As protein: CASIPDRNTEAFF.

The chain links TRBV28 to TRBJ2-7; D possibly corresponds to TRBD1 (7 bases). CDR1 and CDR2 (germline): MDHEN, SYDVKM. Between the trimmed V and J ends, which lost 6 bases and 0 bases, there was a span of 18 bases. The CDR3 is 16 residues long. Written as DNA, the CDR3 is TGTGCCAGCAGAGACCCGGGGGCAGGGGGCTCCTACGAGCAGTACTTC. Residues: CASRDPGAGGSYEQYF.

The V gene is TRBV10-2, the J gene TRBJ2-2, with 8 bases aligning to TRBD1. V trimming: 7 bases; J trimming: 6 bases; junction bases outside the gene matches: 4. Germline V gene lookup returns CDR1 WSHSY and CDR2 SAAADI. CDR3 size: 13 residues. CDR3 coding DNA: TGCGCCAGCACCCTGACAGGGGCCGGGGAGCTGTTTTTT. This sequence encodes CASTLTGAGELFF.

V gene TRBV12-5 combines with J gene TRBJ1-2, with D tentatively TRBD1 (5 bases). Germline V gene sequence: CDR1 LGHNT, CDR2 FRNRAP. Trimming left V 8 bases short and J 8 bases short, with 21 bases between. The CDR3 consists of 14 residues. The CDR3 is CASRFSGHQMGYTF. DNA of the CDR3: TGTGCTAGTCGCTTTTCCGGACATCAAATGGGCTACACCTTC. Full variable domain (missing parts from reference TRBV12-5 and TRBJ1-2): DARVTQTPRHKVTEMGQEVTMRCQPILGHNTVFWYRQTMMQGLELLAYFRNRAPLDDSGMPKDRFSAEMPDATLATLKIQPSEPRDSAVYFCASRFSGHQMGYTFGSGTRLTVV.

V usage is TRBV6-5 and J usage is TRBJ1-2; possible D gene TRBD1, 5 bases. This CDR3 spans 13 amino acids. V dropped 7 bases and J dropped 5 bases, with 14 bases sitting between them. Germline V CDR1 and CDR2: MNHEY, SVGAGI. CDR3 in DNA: TGTGCCAGCAAGGGGCGATCAAAGTATGGCTACACCTTC. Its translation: CASKGRSKYGYTF.

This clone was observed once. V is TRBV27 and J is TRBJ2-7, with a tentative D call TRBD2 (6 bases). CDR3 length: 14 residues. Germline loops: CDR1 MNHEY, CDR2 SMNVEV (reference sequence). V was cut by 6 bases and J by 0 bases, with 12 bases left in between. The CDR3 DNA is TGTGCCAGCAGCCAGCGGGTCAGCTCCTACGAGCAGTACTTC. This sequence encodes CASSQRVSSYEQYF.

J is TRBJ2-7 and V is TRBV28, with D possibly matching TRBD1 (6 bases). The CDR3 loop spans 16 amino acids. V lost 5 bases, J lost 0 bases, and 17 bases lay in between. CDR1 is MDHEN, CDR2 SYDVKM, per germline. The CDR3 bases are TGTGCCAGCAGTCCCCTCAGGGGTTTCCTCTCCTACGAGCAGTACTTC. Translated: CASSPLRGFLSYEQYF.

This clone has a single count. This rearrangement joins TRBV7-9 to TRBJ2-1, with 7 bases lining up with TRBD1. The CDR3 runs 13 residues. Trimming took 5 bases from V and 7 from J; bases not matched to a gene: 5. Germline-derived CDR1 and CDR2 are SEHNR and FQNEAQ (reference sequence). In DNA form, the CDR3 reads TGTGCCAGCAGCCCCTCCAGGGGGAATGAGCAGTTCTTC. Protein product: CASSPSRGNEQFF. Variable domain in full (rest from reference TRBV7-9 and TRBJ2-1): DTGVSQNPRHKITKRGQNVTFRCDPISEHNRLYWYRQTLGQGPEFLTYFQNEAQLEKSRLLSDRFSAERPKGSFSTLEIQRTEQGDSAMYLCASSPSRGNEQFFGPGTRLTVL.

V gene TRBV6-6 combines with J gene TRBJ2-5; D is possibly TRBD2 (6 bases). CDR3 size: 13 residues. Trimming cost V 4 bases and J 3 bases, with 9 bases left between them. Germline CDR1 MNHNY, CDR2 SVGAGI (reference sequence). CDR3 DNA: TGTGCCAGCAGTTTTCAGCGGGAAGAGACCCAGTACTTC. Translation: CASSFQREETQYF.

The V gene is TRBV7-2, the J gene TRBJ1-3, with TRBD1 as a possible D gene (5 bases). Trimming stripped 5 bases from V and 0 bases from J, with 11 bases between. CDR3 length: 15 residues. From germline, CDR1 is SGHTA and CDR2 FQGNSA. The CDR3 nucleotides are TGTGCCAGCAGCCTTAAGACAGACTCTGGAAACACCATATATTTT. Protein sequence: CASSLKTDSGNTIYF.

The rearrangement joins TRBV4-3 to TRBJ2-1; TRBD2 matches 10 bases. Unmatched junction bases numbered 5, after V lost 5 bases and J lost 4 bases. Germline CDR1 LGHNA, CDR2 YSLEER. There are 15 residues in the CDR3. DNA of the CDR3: TGCGCCAGCAGCGGGGGACTAGCGAGTTACAATGAGCAGTTCTTC. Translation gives CASSGGLASYNEQFF.

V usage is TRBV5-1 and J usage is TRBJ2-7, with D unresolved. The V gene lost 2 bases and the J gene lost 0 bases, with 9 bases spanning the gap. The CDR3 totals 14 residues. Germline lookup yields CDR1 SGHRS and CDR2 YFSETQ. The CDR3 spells CASSFSRNSYEQYF. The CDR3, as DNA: TGCGCCAGCAGCTTTAGCCGAAACTCCTACGAGCAGTACTTC.

CDR3 DNA sequence: TGCGCCAGCAGCCAGGGGACAGGGGAGGGGAATGGCTACACCTTC. It encodes CASSQGTGEGNGYTF. The chain links TRBV4-3 to TRBJ1-2, with 10 bases identical to TRBD1. This CDR3 region has 15 residues. Germline-derived CDR1 and CDR2 are LGHNA and YSLEER. Trimming at V came to 3 bases and at J to 6 bases, leaving 7 bases not matched to a gene.

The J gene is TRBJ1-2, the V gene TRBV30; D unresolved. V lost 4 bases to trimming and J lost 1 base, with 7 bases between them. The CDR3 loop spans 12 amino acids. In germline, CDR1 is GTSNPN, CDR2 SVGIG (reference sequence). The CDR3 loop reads CAWTTGNYGYTF. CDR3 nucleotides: TGTGCCTGGACCACGGGTAACTATGGCTACACCTTC. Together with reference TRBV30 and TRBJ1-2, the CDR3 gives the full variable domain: SQTIHQWPATLVQPVGSPLSLECTVEGTSNPNLYWYRQAAGRGLQLLFYSVGIGQISSEVPQNLSASRPQDRQFILSSKKLLLSDSGFYLCAWTTGNYGYTFGSGTRLTVV.

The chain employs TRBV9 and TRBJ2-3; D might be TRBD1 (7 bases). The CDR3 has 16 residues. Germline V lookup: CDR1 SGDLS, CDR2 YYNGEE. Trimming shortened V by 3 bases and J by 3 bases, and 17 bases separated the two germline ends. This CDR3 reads CASSDDAGQSTDTQYF. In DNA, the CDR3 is TGTGCCAGCAGCGACGACGCGGGACAGTCTACAGATACGCAGTATTTT. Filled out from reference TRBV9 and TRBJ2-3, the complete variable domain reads DSGVTQTPKHLITATGQRVTLRCSPRSGDLSVYWYQQSLDQGLQFLIQYYNGEERAKGNILERFSAQQFPDLHSELNLSSLELGDSALYFCASSDDAGQSTDTQYFGPGTRLTVL.

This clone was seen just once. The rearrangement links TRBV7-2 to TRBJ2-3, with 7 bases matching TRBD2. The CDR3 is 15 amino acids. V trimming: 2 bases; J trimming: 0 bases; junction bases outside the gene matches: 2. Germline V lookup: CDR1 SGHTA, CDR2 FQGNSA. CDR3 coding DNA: TGTGCCAGCAGCTTACTAGCGGCGAGCACAGATACGCAGTATTTT. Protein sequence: CASSLLAASTDTQYF.